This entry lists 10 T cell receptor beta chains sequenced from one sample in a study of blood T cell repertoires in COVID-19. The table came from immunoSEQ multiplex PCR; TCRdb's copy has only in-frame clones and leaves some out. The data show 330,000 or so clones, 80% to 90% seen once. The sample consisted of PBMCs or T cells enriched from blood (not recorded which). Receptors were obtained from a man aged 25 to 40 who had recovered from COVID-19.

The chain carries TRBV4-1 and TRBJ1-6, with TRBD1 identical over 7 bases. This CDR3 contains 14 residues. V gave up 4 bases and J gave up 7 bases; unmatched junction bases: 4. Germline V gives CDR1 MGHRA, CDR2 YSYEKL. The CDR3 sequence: CASSLGTENSPLHF. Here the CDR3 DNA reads TGCGCCAGCAGCCTCGGGACAGAGAATTCACCCCTCCACTTT.

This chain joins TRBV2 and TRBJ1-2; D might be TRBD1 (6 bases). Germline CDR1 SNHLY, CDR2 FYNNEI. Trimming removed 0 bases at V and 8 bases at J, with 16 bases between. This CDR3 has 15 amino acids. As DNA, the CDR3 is TGTGCCAGCAGTGAAGCTCATCGGGGGGCGAGAGGCTACACCTTC. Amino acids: CASSEAHRGARGYTF.

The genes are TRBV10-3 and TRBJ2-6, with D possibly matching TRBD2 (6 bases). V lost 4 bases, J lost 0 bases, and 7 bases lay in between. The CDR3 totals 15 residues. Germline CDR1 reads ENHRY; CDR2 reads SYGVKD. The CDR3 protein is CAISATSSGANVLTF. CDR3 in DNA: TGTGCCATCAGTGCGACTAGCTCTGGGGCCAACGTCCTGACTTTC.

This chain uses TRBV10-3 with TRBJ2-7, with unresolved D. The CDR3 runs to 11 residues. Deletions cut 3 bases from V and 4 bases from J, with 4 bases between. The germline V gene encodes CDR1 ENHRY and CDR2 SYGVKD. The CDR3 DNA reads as TGTGCCATCAGTGATCTGTACGAGCAGTACTTC. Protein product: CAISDLYEQYF.

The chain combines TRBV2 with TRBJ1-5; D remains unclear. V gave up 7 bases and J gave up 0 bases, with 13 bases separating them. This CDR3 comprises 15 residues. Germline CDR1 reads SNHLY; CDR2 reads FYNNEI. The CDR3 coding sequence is TGTGCCAGCACCTTGGCCGGGATTAGCAATCAGCCCCAGCATTTT. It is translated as CASTLAGISNQPQHF.

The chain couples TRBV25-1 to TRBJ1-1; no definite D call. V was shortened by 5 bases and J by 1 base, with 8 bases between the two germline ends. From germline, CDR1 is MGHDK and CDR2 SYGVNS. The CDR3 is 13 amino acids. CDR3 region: CASSSIGNTEAFF. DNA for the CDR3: TGTGCCAGCAGTAGCATTGGGAACACTGAAGCTTTCTTT. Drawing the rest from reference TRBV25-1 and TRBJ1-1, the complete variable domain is EADIYQTPRYLVIGTGKKITLECSQTMGHDKMYWYQQDPGMELHLIHYSYGVNSTEKGDLSSESTVSRIRTEHFPLTLESARPSHTSQYLCASSSIGNTEAFFGQGTRLTVV.

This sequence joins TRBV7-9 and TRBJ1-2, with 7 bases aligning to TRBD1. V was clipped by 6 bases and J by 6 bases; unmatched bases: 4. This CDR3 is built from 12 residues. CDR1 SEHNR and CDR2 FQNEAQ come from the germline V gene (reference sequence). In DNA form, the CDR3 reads TGTGCCAGCAGTCCTACAGGGGATGGCTACACCTTC. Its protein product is CASSPTGDGYTF. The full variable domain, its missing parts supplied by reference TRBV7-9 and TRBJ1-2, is DTGVSQNPRHKITKRGQNVTFRCDPISEHNRLYWYRQTLGQGPEFLTYFQNEAQLEKSRLLSDRFSAERPKGSFSTLEIQRTEQGDSAMYLCASSPTGDGYTFGSGTRLTVV.

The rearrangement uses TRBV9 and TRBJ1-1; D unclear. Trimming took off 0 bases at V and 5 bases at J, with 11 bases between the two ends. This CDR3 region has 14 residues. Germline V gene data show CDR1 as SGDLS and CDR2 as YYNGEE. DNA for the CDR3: TGTGCCAGCAGCGTAGTGGAGGGAGGTACTGAAGCTTTCTTT. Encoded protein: CASSVVEGGTEAFF. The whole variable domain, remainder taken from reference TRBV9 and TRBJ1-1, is DSGVTQTPKHLITATGQRVTLRCSPRSGDLSVYWYQQSLDQGLQFLIQYYNGEERAKGNILERFSAQQFPDLHSELNLSSLELGDSALYFCASSVVEGGTEAFFGQGTRLTVV.

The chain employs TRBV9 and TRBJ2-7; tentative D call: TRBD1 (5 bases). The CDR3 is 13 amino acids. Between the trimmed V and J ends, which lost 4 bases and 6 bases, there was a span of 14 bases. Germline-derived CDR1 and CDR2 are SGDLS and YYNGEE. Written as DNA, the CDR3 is TGTGCCAGCAGCCCCCTTGGGGCAACCGAGCAGTACTTC. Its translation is CASSPLGATEQYF.

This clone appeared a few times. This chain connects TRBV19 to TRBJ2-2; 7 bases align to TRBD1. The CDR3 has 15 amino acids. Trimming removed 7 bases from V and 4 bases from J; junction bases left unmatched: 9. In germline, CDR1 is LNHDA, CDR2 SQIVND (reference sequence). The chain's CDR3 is CASTPDRRITGELFF. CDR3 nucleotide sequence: TGTGCCAGTACCCCGGACAGGCGAATCACCGGGGAGCTGTTTTTT.